The entry below gives a single T cell receptor (beta chain) sequence along with its context. The sample originates from a study of naive and memory T cell subsets. Two oligonucleotides, mixed equimolar, formed the beta constant-region primer covering TRBC1 and TRBC2. Ligated cDNA was amplified by four rounds of PCR with nested alpha and beta constant-region primers and SP2. TCRdb re-analysed the UMI-ligation and nested PCR reads in MiXCR, keeping a single row per CDR3 protein. The table shows some 15,000 distinct CDR3 sequences, with approximately 9.4% occurring only once. Four subsets defined by CD45RA and CD27 were sorted after CD3, CD4, CD8 and live/dead staining. The CDR3 runs to 16 residues. CDR1 and CDR2 from the germline V gene are SGHAT and FQDESV (reference sequence). With 0 bases removed from V and 2 bases from J, the gap between germline ends came to 12 bases.

This receptor was identified in a human donor in good health. The sample taken for sequencing was central memory CD8+ T cells from blood. The V and J genes are TRBV11-1 and TRBJ2-3; no firm D call. CDR3 protein: CASSLASLPYTDTQYF. The CDR3 DNA sequence: TGTGCCAGCAGCTTAGCCAGCCTACCTTACACAGATACGCAGTATTTT.